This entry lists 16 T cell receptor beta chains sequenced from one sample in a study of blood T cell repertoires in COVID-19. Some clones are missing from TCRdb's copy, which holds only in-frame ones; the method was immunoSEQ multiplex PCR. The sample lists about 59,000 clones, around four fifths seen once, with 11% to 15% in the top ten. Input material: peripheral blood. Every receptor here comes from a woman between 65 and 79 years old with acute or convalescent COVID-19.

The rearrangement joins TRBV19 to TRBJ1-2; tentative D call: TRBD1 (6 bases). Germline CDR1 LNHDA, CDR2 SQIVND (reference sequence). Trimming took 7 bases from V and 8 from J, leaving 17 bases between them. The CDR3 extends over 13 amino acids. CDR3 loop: CASTRDTLRGYTF. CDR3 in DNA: TGTGCCAGTACTCGGGACACCTTAAGGGGCTACACCTTC.

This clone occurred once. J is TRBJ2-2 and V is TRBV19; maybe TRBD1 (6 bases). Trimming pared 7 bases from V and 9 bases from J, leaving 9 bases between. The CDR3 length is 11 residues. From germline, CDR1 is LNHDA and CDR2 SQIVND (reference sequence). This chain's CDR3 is CASNQGWELFF. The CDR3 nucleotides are TGTGCCAGTAATCAGGGGTGGGAGCTGTTTTTT.

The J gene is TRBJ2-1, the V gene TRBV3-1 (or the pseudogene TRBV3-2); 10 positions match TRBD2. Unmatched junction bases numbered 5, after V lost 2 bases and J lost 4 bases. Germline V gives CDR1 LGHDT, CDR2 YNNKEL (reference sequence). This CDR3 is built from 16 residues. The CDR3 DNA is TGTGCCAGCAGCCAACACCAGCGGGGGGGGTACAATGAGCAGTTCTTC. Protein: CASSQHQRGGYNEQFF.

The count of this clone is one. CDR3 DNA: TGTGCCAGCAGCTCCGAAAGGCAGGGGGCGGACGGCTACACCTTC. Protein sequence: CASSSERQGADGYTF. The chain joins TRBV5-4 to TRBJ1-2; 8 nucleotides match TRBD1. The CDR3 sequence is 15 residues long. Germline CDR1 and CDR2: SGHNT and YYREEE (reference sequence). V lost 3 bases to trimming and J lost 8 bases; unmatched junction nucleotides: 12. The full variable domain, its missing parts supplied by reference TRBV5-4 and TRBJ1-2, is ETGVTQSPTHLIKTRGQQVTLRCSSQSGHNTVSWYQQALGQGPQFIFQYYREEENGRGNFPPRFSGLQFPNYSSELNVNALELDDSALYLCASSSERQGADGYTFGSGTRLTVV.

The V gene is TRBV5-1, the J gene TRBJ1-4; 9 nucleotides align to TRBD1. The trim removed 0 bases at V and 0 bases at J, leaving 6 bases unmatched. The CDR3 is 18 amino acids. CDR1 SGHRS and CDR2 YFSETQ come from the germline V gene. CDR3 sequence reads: CASSLGGQGRATNEKLFF. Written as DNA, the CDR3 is TGCGCCAGCAGCTTGGGGGGACAGGGACGAGCAACTAATGAAAAACTGTTTTTT. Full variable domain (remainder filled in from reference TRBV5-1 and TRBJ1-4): KAGVTQTPRYLIKTRGQQVTLSCSPISGHRSVSWYQQTPGQGLQFLFEYFSETQRNKGNFPGRFSGRQFSNSRSEMNVSTLELGDSALYLCASSLGGQGRATNEKLFFGSGTQLSVL.

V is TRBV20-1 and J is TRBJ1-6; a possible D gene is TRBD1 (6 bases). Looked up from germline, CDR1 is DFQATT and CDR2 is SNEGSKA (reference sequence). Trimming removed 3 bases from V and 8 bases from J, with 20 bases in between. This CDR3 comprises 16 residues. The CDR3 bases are TGCAGTGCTAGTACGGACAGTTCCTCCAGATATTCACCCCTCCACTTT. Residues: CSASTDSSSRYSPLHF.

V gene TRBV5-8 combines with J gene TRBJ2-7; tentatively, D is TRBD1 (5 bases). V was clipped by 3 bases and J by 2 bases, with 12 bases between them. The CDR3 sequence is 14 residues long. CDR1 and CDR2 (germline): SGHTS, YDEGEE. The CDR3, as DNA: TGTGCCAGCAGCTCCATGGACAAAACCTACGAGCAGTACGTC. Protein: CASSSMDKTYEQYV.

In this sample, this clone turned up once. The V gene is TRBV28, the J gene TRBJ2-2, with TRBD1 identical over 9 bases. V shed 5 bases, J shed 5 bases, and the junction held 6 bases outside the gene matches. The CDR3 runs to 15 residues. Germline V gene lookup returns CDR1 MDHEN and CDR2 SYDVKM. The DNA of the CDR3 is TGTGCCAGCAGTCGGGCAGGACAGGGGACCGGGGAGCTGTTTTTT. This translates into CASSRAGQGTGELFF.

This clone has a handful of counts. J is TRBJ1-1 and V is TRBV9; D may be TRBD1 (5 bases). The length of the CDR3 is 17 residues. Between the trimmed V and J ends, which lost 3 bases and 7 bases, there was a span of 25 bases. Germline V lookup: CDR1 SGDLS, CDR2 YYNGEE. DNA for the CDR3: TGTGCCAGCAGCGGACGGAAGCAGGGCAGGGCCGTAGGTGAAGCTTTCTTT. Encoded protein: CASSGRKQGRAVGEAFF.

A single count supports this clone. DNA for the CDR3: TGTGCCAGCAGCCGTCTAGCGGGGGGGAAAGAGACCCAGTACTTC. Translated, it gives CASSRLAGGKETQYF. V gene TRBV7-9 combines with J gene TRBJ2-5; 12 nucleotides match TRBD2. Germline V gene data show CDR1 as SEHNR and CDR2 as FQNEAQ (reference sequence). V lost 5 bases, J lost 3 bases, and 4 bases stayed unmatched. This CDR3 is built from 15 residues.

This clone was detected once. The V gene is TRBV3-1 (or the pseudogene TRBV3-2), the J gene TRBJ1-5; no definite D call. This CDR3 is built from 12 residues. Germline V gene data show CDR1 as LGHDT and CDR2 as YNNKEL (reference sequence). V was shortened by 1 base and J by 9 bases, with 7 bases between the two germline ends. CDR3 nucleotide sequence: TGTGCCAGCAGCCAAGGAACGGGGCCCCAGCATTTT. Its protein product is CASSQGTGPQHF.

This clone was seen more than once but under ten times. The CDR3 DNA sequence: TGCGCCAGCAGCGGGGGGTCTAGCGGGGTAACCTACGAGCAGTACTTC. The encoded protein is CASSGGSSGVTYEQYF. J is TRBJ2-7 and V is TRBV5-1, with 9 bases matching TRBD2. Germline V gene sequence: CDR1 SGHRS, CDR2 YFSETQ. Trimming cost V 4 bases and J 2 bases; bases outside gene matches: 10. The CDR3 covers 16 residues.

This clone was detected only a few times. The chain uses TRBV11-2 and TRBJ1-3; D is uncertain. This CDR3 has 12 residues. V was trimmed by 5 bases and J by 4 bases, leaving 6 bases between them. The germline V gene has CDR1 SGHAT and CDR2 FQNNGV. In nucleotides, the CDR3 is TGTGCCAGCAGCGGGCCGGGAAACACCATATATTTT. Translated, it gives CASSGPGNTIYF.

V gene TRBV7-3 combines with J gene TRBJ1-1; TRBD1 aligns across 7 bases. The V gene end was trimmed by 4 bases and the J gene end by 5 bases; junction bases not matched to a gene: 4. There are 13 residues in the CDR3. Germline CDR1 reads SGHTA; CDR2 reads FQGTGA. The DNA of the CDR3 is TGTGCCAGCAGCTCTCCAGGGGGTACTGAAGCTTTCTTT. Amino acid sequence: CASSSPGGTEAFF.

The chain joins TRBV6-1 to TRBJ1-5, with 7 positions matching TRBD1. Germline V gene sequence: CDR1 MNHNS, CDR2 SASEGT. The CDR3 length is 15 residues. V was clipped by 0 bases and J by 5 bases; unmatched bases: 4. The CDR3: CASSEAMTGYQPQHF. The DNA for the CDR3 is TGTGCCAGCAGTGAAGCAATGACAGGGTATCAGCCCCAGCATTTT.

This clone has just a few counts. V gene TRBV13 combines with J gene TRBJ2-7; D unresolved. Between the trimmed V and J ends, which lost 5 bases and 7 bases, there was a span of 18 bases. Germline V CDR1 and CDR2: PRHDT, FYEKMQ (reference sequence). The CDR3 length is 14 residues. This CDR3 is CASSGETSLSEQYF. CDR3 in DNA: TGTGCCAGCAGCGGAGAAACTTCATTGAGTGAGCAGTACTTC.